The present TCR beta chain was sequenced within a study of T-cell reconstitution after alpha-beta-depleted transplantation in children. Unique molecular identifiers featured in how the TCRbeta library was prepared. TCRdb re-called the PCR reads with MiXCR, one entry per CDR3 protein. The sample includes 600,000 to 700,000 distinct CDR3 sequences, 13% of them seen just once. The germline V gene has CDR1 DFQATT and CDR2 SNEGSKA (reference sequence). This CDR3 spans 14 amino acids. For this clonotype: At one end the junction does not follow the germline gene, possibly because of a read error.

V is TRBV20-1 and J is TRBJ2-2, with D perhaps TRBD2 (5 bases). The input for sequencing was PBMCs, taken before TCRalphabeta/CD19-depleted stem cell transplant. This sequence originates from a girl aged 2-10 years with congenital amegakaryocytic thrombocytopenia, due to receive a stem cell transplant. The chain's CDR3 is CSARDIAATGELFF. In DNA, the CDR3 is TGCAGTGCCAGAGACATCGCCGCGACCGGGGAACTGTTTTTT.